The 4 T cell receptor beta chains listed next were all sequenced from one sample in a study of blood T cell repertoires in COVID-19. Assay: immunoSEQ multiplex PCR; the TCRdb copy retains only in-frame clones and omits some. The sample shows just under 350,000 clones, around 91% of them seen only once. Sequences were obtained from peripheral blood. Every receptor here comes from a young woman who had recovered from COVID-19.

The V gene is TRBV10-3, the J gene TRBJ1-6; 7 bases align to TRBD1. The CDR3 runs 12 residues. V was clipped by 10 bases and J by 9 bases; unmatched bases: 6. In germline, CDR1 is ENHRY, CDR2 SYGVKD. The CDR3 here is CATRQGPSPLHF. In DNA form, the CDR3 reads TGTGCCACCCGACAGGGTCCTTCACCCCTCCACTTT.

This chain connects TRBV7-8 to TRBJ1-5, with D unclear. CDR1 and CDR2 from the germline V gene are SGHVS and FQNEAQ. CDR3 length: 16 residues. Trimming removed 5 bases at V and 4 bases at J, with 18 bases between. The CDR3 protein is CASSAWAGQSNQPQHF. In DNA, the CDR3 is TGTGCCAGCAGCGCCTGGGCGGGTCAGAGTAATCAGCCCCAGCATTTT.

In its sample, this clone was seen a few times. This sequence joins TRBV15 and TRBJ1-4, with D uncertain. The V gene lost 4 bases and the J gene lost 0 bases, with 6 bases spanning the gap. Germline V gives CDR1 LNHNV, CDR2 YYDKDF (reference sequence). The CDR3 sequence is 14 residues long. The CDR3 bases are TGTGCCACCAGCAAGGGAGCAACTAATGAAAAACTGTTTTTT. It translates to CATSKGATNEKLFF.

This clone was picked up a small number of times. The genes are TRBV18 and TRBJ2-5; 11 nucleotides line up with TRBD2. V dropped 3 bases and J dropped 1; count of bases not matched to a gene: 4. CDR3 length equals 16 residues. Germline V gene sequence: CDR1 KGHSH, CDR2 LQKENI. CDR3 nucleotides: TGTGCCAGCTCACCCCCCGGGACTAGCGGCCAAGAGACCCAGTACTTC. It encodes CASSPPGTSGQETQYF. The full variable domain, in which reference TRBV18 and TRBJ2-5 provide the parts outside the CDR3, is NAGVMQNPRHLVRRRGQEARLRCSPMKGHSHVYWYRQLPEEGLKFMVYLQKENIIDESGMPKERFSAEFPKEGPSILRIQQVVRGDSAAYFCASSPPGTSGQETQYFGPGTRLLVL.